The 28 T cell receptor beta chains reported below all come from one sample, sequenced in a study of T cell responses to AZD1222 COVID-19 vaccine. Data came from immunoSEQ multiplex PCR; TCRdb stores just in-frame clones and leaves some out. The profile covers about 100,000 clones, with nearly 95% appearing a single time and about 1.5% taken by the ten largest. The sequences come from peripheral blood, collected on day 0 of AZD1222 vaccination. These receptors all stem from an adult in good health.

CDR3 in amino acids: CATQETSDYNEQFF. CDR3 nucleotides: TGTGCCACCCAGGAGACTAGCGACTACAATGAGCAGTTCTTC. The V and J genes are TRBV10-3 and TRBJ2-1; 8 bases map to TRBD2. The germline V gene has CDR1 ENHRY and CDR2 SYGVKD. Germline trimming cut 10 bases from V and 3 bases from J; bases unmatched to any gene: 8. The CDR3 totals 14 residues.

The rearrangement links TRBV27 to TRBJ2-1; D uncertain. In germline, CDR1 is MNHEY, CDR2 SMNVEV (reference sequence). V was clipped by 3 bases and J by 9 bases, with 6 bases between them. This CDR3 spans 11 amino acids. CDR3 sequence: CASSFGAEQFF. The CDR3, as DNA: TGTGCCAGCAGTTTCGGAGCTGAGCAGTTCTTC.

The chain employs TRBV28 and TRBJ1-2, with D possibly matching TRBD1 (5 bases). Germline V gene sequence: CDR1 MDHEN, CDR2 SYDVKM. The CDR3 is 13 amino acids. The germline V and J ends were trimmed by 4 bases and 2 bases, with 8 bases remaining between them. CDR3 DNA: TGTGCCAGCAGTTCCCGACAGAACTATGGCTACACCTTC. This sequence encodes CASSSRQNYGYTF.

The rearrangement joins TRBV9 to TRBJ2-7; 9 bases are shared with TRBD1. Germline values: CDR1 SGDLS, CDR2 YYNGEE. The trim removed 3 bases at V and 3 bases at J, leaving 4 bases unmatched. This CDR3 contains 14 residues. CDR3 sequence (DNA): TGTGCCAGCAGCGCCCGGGACAGGGACTACGAGCAGTACTTC. As protein: CASSARDRDYEQYF. Complete variable domain (other parts from reference TRBV9 and TRBJ2-7): DSGVTQTPKHLITATGQRVTLRCSPRSGDLSVYWYQQSLDQGLQFLIQYYNGEERAKGNILERFSAQQFPDLHSELNLSSLELGDSALYFCASSARDRDYEQYFGPGTRLTVT.

The chain recombines TRBV7-8 with TRBJ2-1, with D tentatively TRBD1 (6 bases). Germline V CDR1 and CDR2: SGHVS, FQNEAQ. V lost 5 bases and J 10 bases, leaving 18 bases between the germline ends. There are 14 residues in the CDR3. DNA for the CDR3: TGTGCCAGCAGCCAACTGGGACAACGCAGGGAGCAGTTCTTC. Amino acids: CASSQLGQRREQFF.

This chain uses TRBV6-5 with TRBJ2-7; D is perhaps TRBD1 (6 bases). This CDR3 comprises 13 residues. Germline-derived CDR1 and CDR2 are MNHEY and SVGAGI. The germline V and J ends were trimmed by 0 bases and 6 bases, with 9 bases remaining between them. This chain's CDR3 is CASSYSTGSEQYF. CDR3 nucleotide sequence: TGTGCCAGCAGTTACTCTACAGGGTCCGAGCAGTACTTC.

This clone was found a few times. The rearrangement joins TRBV5-4 to TRBJ1-1; 9 bases agree with TRBD1. Germline loops: CDR1 SGHNT, CDR2 YYREEE (reference sequence). This CDR3 is built from 15 residues. V trimming: 3 bases; J trimming: 3 bases; junction bases outside the gene matches: 6. CDR3 sequence (DNA): TGTGCCAGCAGCTCTACAGGGGGCCAGTACACTGAAGCTTTCTTT. Translated: CASSSTGGQYTEAFF. Full variable domain (rest looked up from reference TRBV5-4 and TRBJ1-1): ETGVTQSPTHLIKTRGQQVTLRCSSQSGHNTVSWYQQALGQGPQFIFQYYREEENGRGNFPPRFSGLQFPNYSSELNVNALELDDSALYLCASSSTGGQYTEAFFGQGTRLTVV.

This clone has only one observation. V and J are TRBV6-5 and TRBJ2-7; no firm D call. There are 13 residues in the CDR3. CDR1 and CDR2 from the germline V gene are MNHEY and SVGAGI. V was shortened by 7 bases and J by 6 bases, with 16 bases between the two germline ends. CDR3 DNA sequence: TGTGCCAGCACCCGGGTAATCCGCGCCGAGCAGTACTTC. Amino acid sequence: CASTRVIRAEQYF.

This chain uses TRBV10-2 with TRBJ2-2; 7 positions agree with TRBD2. V was clipped by 7 bases and J by 6 bases; unmatched bases: 2. This CDR3 has 12 residues. Germline V lookup: CDR1 WSHSY, CDR2 SAAADI. The CDR3 nucleotides are TGCGCCAGCATTGGGGGGGCCGGGGAGCTGTTTTTT. This gives the protein CASIGGAGELFF.

This clone was detected only once. CDR3 DNA: TGTGCCAGCAGTTTGGGACTTGAAGCTTTCTTT. This encodes CASSLGLEAFF. V usage is TRBV28 and J usage is TRBJ1-1; perhaps TRBD1 as D (5 bases). This CDR3 contains 11 residues. V lost 3 bases, J lost 7 bases, and 6 bases lay in between. Germline CDR1 and CDR2: MDHEN and SYDVKM.

This clone was counted only a few times. The same CDR3 arises from other DNA sequences in this sample as well. This CDR3 is CASSEGTSGSYEQYF. The DNA of the CDR3 is TGTGCCAGCAGTGAAGGGACTAGCGGGAGTTACGAGCAGTACTTC. The rearrangement links TRBV6-1 to TRBJ2-7; 13 bases are a match to TRBD2. The CDR3 covers 15 residues. CDR1 and CDR2 from the germline V gene are MNHNS and SASEGT. Trimming removed 1 base from V and 4 bases from J; junction bases left unmatched: 1.

The rearrangement joins TRBV30 to TRBJ1-2; 7 nucleotides agree with TRBD1. The CDR3 has 14 residues. Per the germline V gene, CDR1 is GTSNPN and CDR2 is SVGIG (reference sequence). V lost 2 bases and J lost 4; bases outside the gene matches: 7. CDR3 sequence: CAWSRQGVTYGYTF. The CDR3 DNA is TGTGCCTGGAGTAGACAGGGTGTTACCTATGGCTACACCTTC.

CDR3 loop: CASSRQRTDTQYF. The CDR3 DNA reads as TGTGCCAGCAGTCGACAACGCACAGATACGCAGTATTTT. The chain carries TRBV7-2 and TRBJ2-3; D remains ambiguous. The CDR3 is 13 amino acids. V was pared by 6 bases and J by 1 base, with 8 bases between. CDR1 and CDR2 from the germline V gene are SGHTA and FQGNSA. The entire variable domain, with the rest obtained from reference TRBV7-2 and TRBJ2-3, is as follows: GAGVSQSPSNKVTEKGKDVELRCDPISGHTALYWYRQSLGQGLEFLIYFQGNSAPDKSGLPSDRFSAERTGGSVSTLTIQRTQQEDSAVYLCASSRQRTDTQYFGPGTRLTVL.

The chain combines TRBV18 with TRBJ1-6; tentative D call: TRBD1 (6 bases). V lost 8 bases, J lost 9 bases, and 11 bases lay in between. Germline V CDR1 and CDR2: KGHSH, LQKENI. The CDR3 has 12 residues. This CDR3 reads CASAQGGSPLHF. The CDR3 DNA reads as TGTGCCAGCGCACAAGGGGGTTCACCCCTCCACTTT.

The gene calls are TRBV19 and TRBJ1-1, with a tentative D call TRBD1 (5 bases). Between the trimmed V and J ends, which lost 7 bases and 1 base, there was a span of 19 bases. This CDR3 is 16 amino acids long. The germline CDR1 and CDR2 sequences are LNHDA and SQIVND (reference sequence). This CDR3 is CASTSTARVANTEAFF. CDR3 coding DNA: TGTGCCAGTACCTCGACAGCGAGGGTTGCGAACACTGAAGCTTTCTTT.

This chain joins TRBV5-5 and TRBJ2-7; D might be TRBD1 or TRBD2, each matching 5 bases. The CDR3 has 15 amino acids. V shed 1 base and J shed 6 bases, with 17 bases lying between them. Germline V gene sequence: CDR1 SGHKS, CDR2 YYEKEE (reference sequence). This CDR3 is CASSLYQGARGEQYF. In DNA form, the CDR3 reads TGTGCCAGCAGCTTGTATCAGGGAGCGAGAGGCGAGCAGTACTTC.

The chain recombines TRBV20-1 with TRBJ2-1, with D possibly being TRBD1 (6 bases). In germline, CDR1 is DFQATT, CDR2 SNEGSKA (reference sequence). Deletions cut 3 bases from V and 3 bases from J, with 15 bases between. The CDR3 extends over 15 amino acids. CDR3 amino acids: CSASTGHIHYNEQFF. The DNA for the CDR3 is TGCAGTGCTAGTACGGGACATATACACTACAATGAGCAGTTCTTC.

V is TRBV10-3 and J is TRBJ1-4; D uncertain. Germline CDR1 and CDR2: ENHRY and SYGVKD. The CDR3 loop spans 15 amino acids. V was cut by 4 bases and J by 5 bases, with 14 bases left in between. CDR3: CAISAELGLNEKLFF. The CDR3 DNA is TGTGCCATCAGTGCTGAACTCGGGTTGAATGAAAAACTGTTTTTT.

The chain recombines TRBV7-2 with TRBJ2-3; 9 bases align to TRBD2. Unmatched junction bases numbered 10, after V lost 6 bases and J lost 6 bases. The CDR3 has 15 residues. Per the germline V gene, CDR1 is SGHTA and CDR2 is FQGNSA. CDR3 amino acids: CASSLLAGYPDTQYF. As DNA, the CDR3 is TGTGCCAGCAGTTTACTAGCGGGTTATCCCGATACGCAGTATTTT.

In this sample, this clone turned up a few times. This rearrangement joins TRBV11-1 to TRBJ1-1; tentatively, D is TRBD1 (5 bases). The germline V gene encodes CDR1 SGHAT and CDR2 FQDESV (reference sequence). CDR3 length equals 14 residues. Trimming took 6 bases from V and 0 from J, leaving 11 bases between them. CDR3 in DNA: TGTGCCAGCAGTTCGGACATCATGAACACTGAAGCTTTCTTT. This sequence encodes CASSSDIMNTEAFF.

The J gene is TRBJ2-7, the V gene TRBV27; D remains ambiguous. The germline V gene encodes CDR1 MNHEY and CDR2 SMNVEV (reference sequence). Trimming shortened V by 5 bases and J by 5 bases, and 19 bases separated the two germline ends. There are 15 residues in the CDR3. CDR3 in DNA: TGTGCCAGCAGTACTACCCAAGAGAGTCTCCACGAGCAGTACTTC. Translation gives CASSTTQESLHEQYF.

V and J are TRBV10-3 and TRBJ2-3, with 7 positions matching TRBD1. Looked up from germline, CDR1 is ENHRY and CDR2 is SYGVKD. This CDR3 has 15 residues. Trimming cost V 7 bases and J 2 bases; bases outside gene matches: 9. DNA of the CDR3: TGTGCCATCACTGATCGGGACAGCAACACAGATACGCAGTATTTT. This sequence encodes CAITDRDSNTDTQYF.

V is TRBV9 and J is TRBJ1-3; 8 bases map to TRBD1. The CDR3 length is 14 residues. Per germline, CDR1 SGDLS and CDR2 YYNGEE. The V segment lost 3 bases and the J segment 5 bases; nucleotides outside the gene matches: 4. CDR3 sequence reads: CASSAGQGRNTIYF. The DNA for the CDR3 is TGTGCCAGCAGCGCTGGACAGGGTAGAAACACCATATATTTT.

The chain combines TRBV6-5 with TRBJ1-1; TRBD1 agrees at 7 bases. Losses at the gene ends were 7 bases for V and 4 bases for J; bases not matched to a gene: 9. This CDR3 has 14 residues. CDR1 MNHEY and CDR2 SVGAGI come from the germline V gene. CDR3 region: CASTLTGKSTEAFF. The DNA of the CDR3 is TGTGCCAGCACGTTGACAGGGAAGAGCACTGAAGCTTTCTTT.

The chain joins TRBV10-3 to TRBJ2-5, with 12 bases matching TRBD1. Germline V CDR1 and CDR2: ENHRY, SYGVKD. V dropped 0 bases and J dropped 5; count of bases not matched to a gene: 10. The CDR3 length is 18 residues. CDR3 region: CAISESGTGGANRETQYF. CDR3 coding DNA: TGTGCCATCAGTGAGTCTGGGACAGGGGGCGCGAACCGGGAGACCCAGTACTTC.

The chain links TRBV28 to TRBJ1-5, with 7 positions matching TRBD1. The CDR3 is 17 amino acids. CDR1 MDHEN and CDR2 SYDVKM come from the germline V gene. V was clipped by 5 bases and J by 0 bases; unmatched bases: 10. Here the CDR3 reads CASSPHRGYDSNQPQHF. The CDR3 DNA sequence: TGTGCCAGCAGTCCTCACAGGGGTTACGATAGCAATCAGCCCCAGCATTTT.

This rearrangement joins TRBV7-8 to TRBJ2-1; D possibly corresponds to TRBD2 (6 bases). The CDR3 is 16 amino acids. Trimming pared 7 bases from V and 4 bases from J, leaving 20 bases between. Germline lookup yields CDR1 SGHVS and CDR2 FQNEAQ. The CDR3 spells CASTWGWQRVYNEQFF. In nucleotides, the CDR3 is TGTGCCAGCACCTGGGGATGGCAGCGGGTTTACAATGAGCAGTTCTTC.

The DNA for the CDR3 is TGTGCCAGCTCGTCAACTCCGCTACAAAGCACAGATACGCAGTATTTT. Its protein is CASSSTPLQSTDTQYF. The J gene is TRBJ2-3, the V gene TRBV18; D unclear. Germline loops: CDR1 KGHSH, CDR2 LQKENI. The CDR3 sequence is 16 residues long. V was trimmed by 6 bases and J by 0 bases, leaving 16 bases between them.